The sequence of this TCR beta chain was determined in a study of blood T cell repertoires in COVID-19. Overall study context: Acute and convalescent COVID-19 specimens originated in the United States, Italy and Spain. PBMCs, B-cell-depleted T cells, or T cells provided the cDNA or gDNA that made up the material.

The CDR3 length is 15 residues. Germline CDR1 and CDR2: SGHNT and YYREEE (reference sequence). V was pared by 2 bases and J by 1 base, with 3 bases of the junction left unmatched. Authors' methods: Estimation of nucleated cell counts was performed using reference gene primer amplification. TCRdb's copy holds only in-frame clones and misses some; the assay was immunoSEQ multiplex PCR. V and J calls and clone size are copied from that table; D and trimming were computed from the DNA. The table records fewer than 100,000 clones, approximately 80% of them present only once. The source is a man aged 45-60 years with acute or convalescent COVID-19. The rearrangement joins TRBV5-4 to TRBJ2-5, with 9 bases aligning to TRBD1. Sequencing used peripheral blood. CDR3 protein: CASSLQGAPQETQYF. The CDR3 region has the DNA TGTGCCAGCAGCTTACAGGGGGCTCCCCAAGAGACCCAGTACTTC.